The sequence of this TCR beta chain was determined in a study of PD-1 blockade in classical Hodgkin lymphoma. Study-level points and caveats: For complete responders, baseline diversity was comparable to that of newly diagnosed patients. Reported baseline diversity: healthy donors highest, relapsed/refractory patients lowest.

A remark on this clone: Its cognate antigen is unknown.

Sequenced by immunoSEQ multiplex PCR; TCRdb stores in-frame clones only, minus some. The data contain about 39,000 clones, roughly three quarters of them seen just once; the ten biggest clones take up roughly 13%. No patient escaped relapse after autologous stem cell transplantation, and brentuximab vedotin exposure varied. Germline-derived CDR1 and CDR2 are SGHRS and YFSETQ. There are 14 residues in the CDR3. Trimming removed 0 bases at V and 8 bases at J, with 14 bases between. This TCR derives from a human donor with classical Hodgkin lymphoma. The starting material was peripheral blood mononuclear cells (PBMCs), obtained before the second cycle of nivolumab. The V gene is TRBV5-1, the J gene TRBJ1-2; D is unresolved. The CDR3 DNA sequence: TGCGCCAGCAGCTTGGAGGCAGCCCTGGGAGGCTACACCTTC. This gives the protein CASSLEAALGGYTF.